These 2 T cell receptor beta chains were sequenced from one sample in a study of cytomegalovirus exposure and HLA in healthy donors. Vbeta (60) and Jbeta (13) primers were used in the PCR. Profiled with immunoSEQ multiplex PCR; TCRdb holds only in-frame clones, not every one. This repertoire shows some 130,000 clones, around 77% found once; its top ten account for roughly 3.9%. Specimen: PBMCs. Receptors originate from a male donor in good health and CMV-seropositive.

The chain carries TRBV28 and TRBJ2-7; no definite D call. Trimming shortened V by 6 bases and J by 2 bases, and 8 bases separated the two germline ends. The CDR3 is made up of 12 amino acids. Germline V gives CDR1 MDHEN, CDR2 SYDVKM. The DNA for the CDR3 is TGTGCCAGCAGGAGTCAACCCTACGAGCAGTACTTC. This encodes CASRSQPYEQYF.

V is TRBV6-6 and J is TRBJ2-3; 8 nucleotides line up with TRBD2. V lost 4 bases to trimming and J lost 2 bases; unmatched junction nucleotides: 5. The CDR3 consists of 15 residues. Germline CDR1 is MNHNY and CDR2 is SVGAGI (reference sequence). Here the CDR3 DNA reads TGTGCCAGCAGTTGGCGGGGGGCGGACACAGATACGCAGTATTTT. Encoded protein: CASSWRGADTDTQYF.